Listed below are T cell receptor beta chains from one sample, sequenced in a study of T cell repertoires in aging, cancer and after chemotherapy. TCRdb re-called the multiplex PCR reads through MiXCR, storing one row per CDR3 protein. The sample has approximately 2,500 distinct CDR3 sequences, 23% seen once. The sequencing input was blood. All receptors come from a human donor with a solid tumor. Both conserved end residues are part of each CDR3. D genes are given only for firm matches. The listing skips clone size in some rows; elsewhere it reads once, few, many or a size class.

D: -
V: TRBV5-6
J: TRBJ1-1
size: medium-sized
DNA: TGTGCCAGCAGCTTTTCGCGGGCTGAAGCTTTCTTT
CDR3: CASSFSRAEAFF

D: -
V: TRBV21-1
J: TRBJ2-1
size: -
DNA: TGTGCCAGCAGCAAAACAACCGGGACTAGCTGCAATGAGCAGTTCTTC
CDR3: CASSKTTGTSCNEQFF

D: -
V: TRBV19
J: TRBJ1-5
size: few
DNA: TGTGCCAGTAGTACCGGGGCGGGGGCGAATCAGCCCCAGCATTTT
CDR3: CASSTGAGANQPQHF

D: TRBD2
V: TRBV14
J: TRBJ2-7
size: medium-sized
DNA: TGTGCCAGCAGCCGGGGACCCCAAGCGGGAGAGTACGAGCAGTACTTC
CDR3: CASSRGPQAGEYEQYF

D: -
V: TRBV19
J: TRBJ2-1
size: large
DNA: TGTGCCAGTAGCCCGCCAGGGGTCAATGAGCAGTTCTTC
CDR3: CASSPPGVNEQFF

D: TRBD2
V: TRBV2
J: TRBJ2-7
size: -
DNA: TGTGCCAGCAGGTCCCCACGGACTAGCGGGAGTAGGAACGAGCAGTACTTC
CDR3: CASRSPRTSGSRNEQYF

D: TRBD1
V: TRBV5-5
J: TRBJ1-2
size: -
DNA: TGTGCCAGCAGCCAAGGGACAGGGGGTGACGGCTACACCTTC
CDR3: CASSQGTGGDGYTF

D: TRBD2
V: TRBV5-5
J: TRBJ2-5
size: medium-sized
DNA: TGTGCCAGCAGCCTGGGGCCCGAGGCGGGGGGAGAGACCCAGTACTTC
CDR3: CASSLGPEAGGETQYF

D: TRBD1
V: TRBV19
J: TRBJ2-2
size: -
DNA: TGTGCCAGTAGTCCTCTGGAGACAGGGGGCGGCGGGGAGCTGTTTTTT
CDR3: CASSPLETGGGGELFF

D: TRBD2
V: TRBV6-5
J: TRBJ2-1
size: medium-sized
DNA: TGTGCCAGCAGTTACTCGCCTAGCGGTATTTTCGATGAGCAGTTCTTC
CDR3: CASSYSPSGIFDEQFF

D: TRBD1
V: TRBV20-1
J: TRBJ1-1
size: -
DNA: TGCACCCTAGGAGTGGGGACAGGGAAGAAAGCTTTCTTT
CDR3: CTLGVGTGKKAFF

D: -
V: TRBV10-2
J: TRBJ2-1
size: few
DNA: TGCGCCACCGCACCGGGACAAGCGAGTGTTGAGCAGTTCTTC
CDR3: CATAPGQASVEQFF

D: TRBD1
V: TRBV5-6
J: TRBJ2-7
size: -
DNA: TGTGCCAGCAGCTGGACAGGGTCGGGCGAGCAGTACTTC
CDR3: CASSWTGSGEQYF

D: -
V: TRBV10-3
J: TRBJ1-5
size: medium-sized
DNA: TGTGCCACTACCCGGGACAACGGGCAGCCCCAGCATTTT
CDR3: CATTRDNGQPQHF

D: -
V: TRBV7-2
J: TRBJ2-5
size: -
DNA: TGTGCCAGCAGCCCCCTCAGGGGACTGACCCAAGAGACCCAGTACTTC
CDR3: CASSPLRGLTQETQYF

D: -
V: TRBV19
J: TRBJ1-3
size: medium-sized
DNA: TGTGCCAGTAGTTACAGGGCCTCTGGAAACACCATATATTTT
CDR3: CASSYRASGNTIYF

D: -
V: TRBV20-1
J: TRBJ1-2
size: -
DNA: TGCAGTGCTCCACCGGCGACCGGGTATGGCTACACCTTC
CDR3: CSAPPATGYGYTF

D: TRBD1
V: TRBV7-9
J: TRBJ1-3
size: few
DNA: TGTGCCAGCAGACGACAGGGCTCTGGAAACACCATATATTTT
CDR3: CASRRQGSGNTIYF

D: -
V: TRBV6-6
J: TRBJ2-1
size: medium-sized
DNA: TGTGCCAGCAGACAACAGCCGAATGAGCAGTTCTTC
CDR3: CASRQQPNEQFF

D: TRBD2
V: TRBV28
J: TRBJ2-6
size: few
DNA: TGTGCCAGCAGAACCGGGACTAGAGGCTCTGGGGCCAACGTCCTGACTTTC
CDR3: CASRTGTRGSGANVLTF

D: TRBD2
V: TRBV6-5
J: TRBJ2-3
size: large
DNA: TGTGCCAGCAGTTCAGCGGGAGTGGCAGATACGCAGTATTTT
CDR3: CASSSAGVADTQYF

D: -
V: TRBV10-1
J: TRBJ2-1
size: few
DNA: TGCGCCAGCAGTAGAGATTTGAATGAGCAGTTCTTC
CDR3: CASSRDLNEQFF

D: TRBD1
V: TRBV28
J: TRBJ1-5
size: few
DNA: TGTGCCAGCAGACTTTCGGGACAGGGATTTAGCAATCAGCCCCAGCATTTT
CDR3: CASRLSGQGFSNQPQHF

D: -
V: TRBV15
J: TRBJ2-4
size: few
DNA: TGTGCCACCAGCCCCCTCATACAAGGGGCCAAAAACATTCAGTACTTC
CDR3: CATSPLIQGAKNIQYF

D: TRBD1
V: TRBV5-1
J: TRBJ2-5
size: medium-sized
DNA: TGCGCCAGCAGCTCGGGGATAACGGACAGGGTAGGGTCCCCAAGGGAGACCCAGTACTTC
CDR3: CASSSGITDRVGSPRETQYF

D: -
V: TRBV7-2
J: TRBJ1-2
size: -
DNA: TGTGCCAGCAGGCCCGACAGTAGAGGCTACACCTTC
CDR3: CASRPDSRGYTF

D: -
V: TRBV6-5
J: TRBJ2-1
size: medium-sized
DNA: TGTGCCAGCAGGAAGGGCGTTAGCTCCTACAATGAGCAGTTCTTC
CDR3: CASRKGVSSYNEQFF

D: -
V: TRBV5-1
J: TRBJ2-3
size: -
DNA: TGCGCCAGCAGCTTGCTAGGGAGAGGACGTGATACGCAGTATTTT
CDR3: CASSLLGRGRDTQYF

D: TRBD1
V: TRBV6-5
J: TRBJ1-2
size: few
DNA: TGTGCCAGCAGTTACTCGATACAAGGGACAGTAGGCTACACCTTC
CDR3: CASSYSIQGTVGYTF

D: TRBD2
V: TRBV4-3
J: TRBJ2-7
size: few
DNA: TGCGCCAGCAGCCAAGAGGAGGGAAGACTAGCGGGAGGGAGCTACGAGCAGTACTTC
CDR3: CASSQEEGRLAGGSYEQYF

D: TRBD2
V: TRBV6-5
J: TRBJ2-1
size: once
DNA: TGTGCCAGCAGTAGGACTAGCGGGAGGGCTAGAGATGAGCAGTTCTTC
CDR3: CASSRTSGRARDEQFF

D: -
V: TRBV4-1
J: TRBJ2-1
size: -
DNA: TGCGCCAGCAGCCAGCCGATCGGTAAGGATGAGCAGTTCTTC
CDR3: CASSQPIGKDEQFF

D: -
V: TRBV29-1
J: TRBJ2-3
size: large
DNA: TGCAGCGTTGGCGGAGGGAGCACAGATACGCAGTATTTT
CDR3: CSVGGGSTDTQYF

D: -
V: TRBV19
J: TRBJ2-1
size: large
DNA: TGTGCCAGTAGGCAGGGTTCTAATGAGCAGTTCTTC
CDR3: CASRQGSNEQFF

D: TRBD2
V: TRBV28
J: TRBJ2-1
size: -
DNA: TGTGCCAGCAGTTCCCTTCCCACTAGCGGGAGTAGGGATGAGCAGTTCTTC
CDR3: CASSSLPTSGSRDEQFF

D: -
V: TRBV19
J: TRBJ1-2
size: medium-sized
DNA: TGTGCCAGTAGTATACAGTCCAACTATGGCTACACCTTC
CDR3: CASSIQSNYGYTF

D: -
V: TRBV6-6
J: TRBJ1-1
size: medium-sized
DNA: TGTGCCAGCAGCACATCCCTTTCGGGAGAAGCTTTCTTT
CDR3: CASSTSLSGEAFF

D: -
V: TRBV18
J: TRBJ1-5
size: medium-sized
DNA: TGTGCCAGCTCCCCGGGACCCTCCGATCAGCCCCAGCATTTT
CDR3: CASSPGPSDQPQHF

D: TRBD2
V: TRBV6-5
J: TRBJ2-1
size: medium-sized
DNA: TGTGCCAGCAGTAGCGCTCCACTAGCGGGAGTAGTGGATGAGCAGTTCTTC
CDR3: CASSSAPLAGVVDEQFF

D: TRBD2
V: TRBV19
J: TRBJ2-2
size: large
DNA: TGTGCCAGCAAACCGGGAGGGGCGAGGGTCGGGGAGCTGTTTTTT
CDR3: CASKPGGARVGELFF

D: -
V: TRBV7-4
J: TRBJ2-5
size: -
DNA: TGTGCCAGCGGCTTCTACGCCAGGGAGACCCAGTACTTT
CDR3: CASGFYARETQYF

D: -
V: TRBV12-3/TRBV12-4
J: TRBJ1-4
size: medium-sized
DNA: TGTGCCAGCAGCTACAGGGAGGGAGGTGAAAAACTGTTTTTT
CDR3: CASSYREGGEKLFF

D: -
V: TRBV13
J: TRBJ2-7
size: -
DNA: TGTGCCAGCAGCTTAGGGGCAGGGAATGCGTACTTC
CDR3: CASSLGAGNAYF

D: -
V: TRBV5-4
J: TRBJ1-3
size: -
DNA: TGTGCCAGCAGCTTGAGGTACTACTCTCTGACTGGAAACACCATATATTTT
CDR3: CASSLRYYSLTGNTIYF

D: -
V: TRBV7-2
J: TRBJ2-3
size: -
DNA: TGTGCCAGCAGCCCTGCGAGGGGTAATACGCAGTATTTT
CDR3: CASSPARGNTQYF

D: -
V: TRBV27
J: TRBJ2-3
size: medium-sized
DNA: TGTGCCAGCAGTTTATCGACGGGGACCCACACAGATACGCAGTATTTT
CDR3: CASSLSTGTHTDTQYF

D: -
V: TRBV18
J: TRBJ1-1
size: medium-sized
DNA: TGTGCCAGCTCAAAGGGAAGGGACCTACCTGAAGCTTTCTTT
CDR3: CASSKGRDLPEAFF

D: -
V: TRBV28
J: TRBJ2-5
size: few
DNA: TGTGCCAGCAGTCCAGTAGGACTGCAAGAGACCCAGTACTTC
CDR3: CASSPVGLQETQYF

D: -
V: TRBV5-5
J: TRBJ1-1
size: medium-sized
DNA: TGTGCCAGCAGTTCCGTAGGGGGGTCGCCTGAAGCTTTCTTT
CDR3: CASSSVGGSPEAFF

D: TRBD1
V: TRBV19
J: TRBJ1-2
size: medium-sized
DNA: TGTGCCAGTAGCGACCCGGGGGGACAGGGGCACGTCTATGGCTACACCTTC
CDR3: CASSDPGGQGHVYGYTF

D: -
V: TRBV7-2
J: TRBJ1-1
size: few
DNA: TGTGCCAGCAGCTTAAACAACCTGAACACTGAAGCTTTCTTT
CDR3: CASSLNNLNTEAFF

D: TRBD2
V: TRBV30
J: TRBJ2-1
size: -
DNA: TGTGCCTGGAGCGCAACTAGGACTAGCGGGCCAAATGAGCAGTTCTTC
CDR3: CAWSATRTSGPNEQFF

D: TRBD1
V: TRBV6-4
J: TRBJ1-2
size: -
DNA: TGTGCCAGCAGTCGGACAGGGGGCATTGGTGGCTACACCTTC
CDR3: CASSRTGGIGGYTF

D: -
V: TRBV20-1
J: TRBJ2-4
size: -
DNA: TGCAGTGCTTCGCCGGCGGCCGGCAGGGGCATTCAGTACTTC
CDR3: CSASPAAGRGIQYF

D: -
V: TRBV28
J: TRBJ2-7
size: few
DNA: TGTGCCAGCAGTCCATCGGTTCTCTACGAGCAGTACTTC
CDR3: CASSPSVLYEQYF